These T cell receptor beta chains were read from a single sample in a study of CD8 T cells in ankylosing spondylitis. Using its own MiXCR run on the 5' RACE reads, TCRdb lists one record per CDR3 protein. The sample lists about 500,000 distinct CDR3 sequences, about 12% occurring once. The sample taken for sequencing was blood, either unsorted or a sorted T cell fraction (not recorded which). These receptors were collected from a male donor with ankylosing spondylitis. Each CDR3 is given with its conserved first and last residue. The order of the fields is V gene, J gene, clone size, D gene, CDR3 protein, CDR3 DNA. D genes are given only for firm matches. Clone size is shown for a subset of rows, as once, few, many or a class of expanded clone.

TRBV2	TRBJ2-2	few	TRBD2	CASSEARLARGTGELFF	TGTGCCAGCAGTGAAGCCAGACTAGCGAGAGGGACCGGGGAGCTGTTTTTT
TRBV3-1	TRBJ1-3	.	.	CASSLMGGNTIYF	TGTGCCAGCAGCTTAATGGGGGGAAACACCATATATTTT
TRBV10-1	TRBJ2-2	.	.	CASSVKPEGELFF	TGCGCCAGCAGTGTAAAACCGGAAGGGGAGCTGTTTTTT
TRBV3-1	TRBJ2-1	few	TRBD2	CASSHGLAGVGSYNEQFF	TGTGCCAGCAGTCACGGACTAGCGGGAGTAGGGTCCTACAATGAGCAGTTCTTC
TRBV24-1	TRBJ2-3	.	TRBD2	CATSDPGGDGTDTQYF	TGTGCCACCAGTGACCCGGGAGGGGACGGCACAGATACGCAGTATTTT
TRBV5-1	TRBJ2-3	many	.	CASSLARTDTQYF	TGCGCCAGCAGCTTGGCGAGGACAGATACGCAGTATTTT
TRBV7-9	TRBJ2-1	once	.	CASRPGEVNEQFF	TGTGCCAGCCGACCGGGAGAGGTTAATGAGCAGTTCTTC
TRBV20-1	TRBJ1-6	.	.	CSASDAGRDSPLHF	TGCAGTGCTAGTGACGCGGGGAGGGATTCACCCCTCCACTTT
TRBV20-1	TRBJ2-1	few	.	CSASHLDEQFF	TGCAGTGCTAGCCACCTGGATGAGCAGTTCTTC
TRBV18	TRBJ2-1	.	.	CASSVGSHNEQFF	TGTGCCAGCTCAGTGGGGTCTCACAATGAGCAGTTCTTC
TRBV9	TRBJ2-1	few	.	CASSVGGPGWAYNEQFF	TGTGCCAGCAGCGTAGGAGGCCCCGGGTGGGCCTACAATGAGCAGTTCTTC
TRBV7-6	TRBJ2-3	few	TRBD2	CASSSSGGEDTQYF	TGTGCCAGCAGCTCTAGCGGGGGGGAGGATACGCAGTATTTT
TRBV20-1	TRBJ2-1	.	TRBD2	CSPQNPAGANEQFF	TGCAGTCCACAAAATCCGGCGGGAGCCAATGAGCAGTTCTTC
TRBV4-2	TRBJ2-1	few	.	CASSQDEGGGAYNEQFF	TGTGCCAGCAGCCAAGATGAGGGGGGAGGGGCCTACAATGAGCAGTTCTTC
TRBV4-2	TRBJ2-1	few	TRBD2	CASSQEGLAGGGQAYNEQFF	TGTGCCAGCAGCCAAGAGGGGCTAGCGGGAGGGGGTCAGGCCTACAATGAGCAGTTCTTC
TRBV19	TRBJ2-5	.	TRBD2	CASSIVASGRVKTQYF	TGTGCCAGTAGTATAGTGGCTAGCGGGAGGGTAAAGACCCAGTACTTC
TRBV20-1	TRBJ2-1	.	TRBD2	CSASGGRWNEQFF	TGCAGTGCTAGTGGCGGGAGGTGGAATGAGCAGTTCTTC
TRBV7-2	TRBJ2-1	few	TRBD2	CASSTRTSGRAHEQFF	TGTGCCAGCAGCACCCGGACTAGCGGGAGGGCCCATGAGCAGTTCTTC
TRBV20-1	TRBJ2-5	few	.	CSADETSQETQYF	TGCAGTGCAGATGAGACATCTCAAGAGACCCAGTACTTC
TRBV20-1	TRBJ2-5	.	TRBD1	CSAAGQGKETQYF	TGCAGTGCCGCGGGACAGGGGAAAGAGACCCAGTACTTC
TRBV20-1	TRBJ2-1	.	.	CSARVLGDSLYNEQFF	TGCAGTGCTAGAGTTCTCGGGGACTCACTATACAATGAGCAGTTCTTC
TRBV7-2	TRBJ1-5	.	TRBD1	CASSLVTGGNQPQHF	TGTGCCAGCAGCTTAGTGACAGGGGGTAATCAGCCCCAGCATTTT
TRBV29-1	TRBJ2-3	many	.	CSVEPTPDTQYF	TGCAGCGTTGAACCCACCCCAGATACGCAGTATTTT
TRBV4-1	TRBJ1-4	few	.	CASSQDRASLNEKLFF	TGCGCCAGCAGCCAAGATCGTGCCAGCTTAAATGAAAAACTGTTTTTT
TRBV28	TRBJ2-7	few	.	CASSTSGLALYEQYF	TGTGCCAGCAGTACAAGCGGGTTGGCCCTCTACGAGCAGTACTTC
TRBV7-9	TRBJ1-5	few	TRBD1	CASSGQGAQPQHF	TGTGCCAGCAGCGGACAGGGGGCACAGCCCCAGCATTTT
TRBV3-1	TRBJ1-1	few	TRBD1	CASSRTTTGTEAFF	TGTGCCAGCAGCCGCACCACGACAGGGACTGAAGCTTTCTTT
TRBV20-1	TRBJ2-1	few	TRBD2	CSANQRERTDNEQFF	TGCAGTGCCAACCAGCGGGAGAGGACCGACAATGAGCAGTTCTTC
TRBV11-2	TRBJ1-2	.	.	CASSPAKGTYGYTF	TGTGCCAGCAGCCCGGCCAAGGGTACCTATGGCTACACCTTC
TRBV9	TRBJ2-7	.	.	CASSLRDIPYEQYF	TGTGCCAGCAGCCTCCGGGACATCCCCTACGAGCAGTACTTC
TRBV30	TRBJ1-4	.	.	CAWSAHSGSGF	TGTGCCTGGAGCGCTCACTCGGGGAGCGGGTTT
TRBV10-1	TRBJ2-2	few	TRBD2	CASSEGLAGAATGELFF	TGCGCCAGCAGTGAGGGACTAGCGGGAGCAGCCACCGGGGAGCTGTTTTTT
TRBV20-1	TRBJ2-1	few	TRBD2	CSAEAGVAHNEQFF	TGCAGTGCTGAGGCGGGAGTTGCCCACAATGAGCAGTTCTTC
TRBV20-1	TRBJ2-7	many	TRBD2	CSARLTSGTPYEQYF	TGCAGTGCTCGGCTGACTAGCGGGACACCCTACGAGCAGTACTTC
TRBV19	TRBJ2-1	.	.	CASNKANEQFF	TGTGCCAGTAATAAGGCCAATGAGCAGTTCTTC
TRBV14	TRBJ2-2	few	.	CASRNTVTGELFF	TGTGCCAGCAGAAATACAGTGACCGGGGAGCTGTTTTTT
TRBV27	TRBJ2-2	few	.	CASSFFPTGELFF	TGTGCCAGCAGTTTTTTCCCAACCGGGGAGCTGTTTTTT
TRBV6-5	TRBJ1-2	.	.	CASKPTNYGYTF	TGTGCCAGCAAGCCGACTAACTATGGCTACACCTTC
TRBV30	TRBJ2-5	.	.	CAWSRGSRTQYF	TGTGCCTGGAGTAGGGGAAGTCGGACCCAGTACTTC
TRBV20-1	TRBJ2-7	.	TRBD2	CSARDPASGPYEQYF	TGCAGTGCTAGAGATCCGGCTAGCGGGCCGTACGAGCAGTACTTC
TRBV4-2	TRBJ2-1	many	.	CASSQDPDRGPGLAMMAQFF	TGTGCCAGCAGCCAAGATCCGGACAGGGGACCGGGACTAGCGATGATGGCGCAGTTCTTC
TRBV29-1	TRBJ2-5	.	.	CSVEPAGETQYF	TGCAGCGTTGAGCCGGCGGGAGAGACCCAGTACTTC
TRBV19	TRBJ1-5	few	.	CASSERNNQPQHF	TGTGCCAGTAGTGAACGGAACAATCAGCCCCAGCATTTT
TRBV2	TRBJ2-1	few	TRBD2	CTTQRELGNEQFF	TGTACGACACAGCGGGAGTTAGGCAATGAGCAGTTCTTC
TRBV14	TRBJ2-1	few	TRBD1	CASSLPGTGQFF	TGTGCCAGCAGCCTCCCCGGGACAGGGCAGTTCTTC
TRBV20-1	TRBJ2-7	.	TRBD1	CSANRDRGNYEQYF	TGCAGTGCTAACCGGGACAGGGGAAACTACGAGCAGTACTTC
TRBV7-9	TRBJ2-1	.	.	CASSPMRNHNEQFF	TGTGCCAGCAGCCCCATGCGGAACCACAATGAGCAGTTCTTC
TRBV7-2	TRBJ1-5	few	.	CASSLKGLEPQHF	TGTGCCAGCAGCTTAAAAGGGTTGGAGCCCCAGCATTTT
TRBV5-6	TRBJ2-1	.	TRBD1	CASSLEGAQGSSYNEQFF	TGTGCCAGCAGTCTTGAAGGGGCACAGGGGAGCTCCTACAATGAGCAGTTCTTC
TRBV20-1	TRBJ1-5	.	TRBD1	CSARAETGRDQPQHF	TGCAGTGCTAGAGCGGAGACAGGGAGGGATCAGCCCCAGCATTTT
TRBV5-1	TRBJ2-3	many	TRBD2	CASSTRTSEDTQYF	TGCGCCAGCAGCACCCGGACTAGCGAGGATACGCAGTATTTT
TRBV20-1	TRBJ1-1	.	.	CSASEDPNTEAFF	TGCAGTGCTAGCGAGGACCCGAACACTGAAGCTTTCTTT
TRBV20-1	TRBJ2-1	few	.	CSARLPHNEQFF	TGCAGTGCTAGACTCCCACACAATGAGCAGTTCTTC
TRBV20-1	TRBJ2-3	.	TRBD2	CSAHSGRATDTQYF	TGCAGTGCCCATAGCGGGAGGGCGACAGATACGCAGTATTTT
TRBV7-2	TRBJ1-5	few	.	CASSLEGRGRPQHF	TGTGCCAGCAGCTTAGAAGGGAGGGGTAGGCCCCAGCATTTT
TRBV4-2	TRBJ2-3	few	.	CASSQDIGPADTQYF	TGTGCCAGCAGCCAAGATATAGGGCCGGCAGATACGCAGTATTTT
TRBV2	TRBJ2-2	few	TRBD2	CASSETSKAGELFF	TGTGCCAGCTCTGAGACTAGCAAGGCCGGGGAGCTGTTTTTT
TRBV29-1	TRBJ1-6	few	.	CSVEWGQGWSPLHF	TGCAGCGTTGAATGGGGGCAGGGGTGGTCACCCCTCCACTTT